Listed below are T cell receptor beta chains from one sample, sequenced in a study of regulatory T cells in long-lasting Graves disease. TCRdb passed the multiplex PCR reads through MiXCR, listing each CDR3 protein once. The sample records 400,000 to 550,000 distinct CDR3 sequences, 16% being singletons. This sample also appeared in a second study, on T cells in Graves' hyperthyroidism and ophthalmopathy.

The source was peripheral blood mononuclear cells (PBMCs), collected at new diagnosis, from a patient treated with antithyroid drugs. The receptors derive from a woman younger than 30 with Graves disease. The CDR3 runs from the conserved cysteine through the conserved F or W. A D gene is named only where the DNA matches it firmly. Clone sizes are given selectively: once, few, many, or a class where the clone is expanded.

abundance	d_gene	v_gene	j_gene	CDR3nt	CDR3aa
few	TRBD1	TRBV27	TRBJ2-2	TGTGCCAGCAGTATCCAGGGGGTTAACACCGGGGAGCTGTTTTTT	CASSIQGVNTGELFF
many	.	TRBV28	TRBJ1-5	TGTGCCAGCAGTTTGGTGGAAGGGGGGCAGCCCCAGCATTTT	CASSLVEGGQPQHF
many	TRBD2	TRBV7-9	TRBJ2-3	TGTGCCAGCAGCTTGGGACTAGCGGACAGCACAGATACGCAGTATTTT	CASSLGLADSTDTQYF
.	.	TRBV28	TRBJ1-5	TGTGCCAGCATAGGGGGGATCCGTCAGCCCCAGCATTTT	CASIGGIRQPQHF
few	.	TRBV2	TRBJ2-7	TGTGCCAGTACCCCCTCTCACGAGCAGTACTTC	CASTPSHEQYF
many	.	TRBV5-4	TRBJ1-1	TGTGCCAGCAGCTTGGGACGAGCCGTCACTGAAGCTTTCTTT	CASSLGRAVTEAFF
.	.	TRBV9	TRBJ1-1	TGTGCCAGCAGCGTAGATCAGGGTGGAGGAGCTTTCTTT	CASSVDQGGGAFF
many	.	TRBV18	TRBJ1-5	TGTGCCAGCTCACGCGACAAGAGGAATCAGCCCCAGCATTTT	CASSRDKRNQPQHF
.	TRBD2	TRBV11-2	TRBJ2-7	TGTGCCAGCAGCTTAGATCTGGGACTAGCGGGAGCCTACGAGCAGTACTTC	CASSLDLGLAGAYEQYF
many	TRBD2	TRBV5-1	TRBJ2-7	TGCGCCAGCAGCCCTTGGACTAGCGGGAGGCCCTTCCACGAGCAGTACTTC	CASSPWTSGRPFHEQYF
many	TRBD2	TRBV7-9	TRBJ2-1	TGCGCCAGCAGCCCCAGGACTAGCGGGACTAACAATGAGCAGTTCTTC	CASSPRTSGTNNEQFF
.	TRBD2	TRBV20-1	TRBJ2-7	TGCAGTGCCCAAGACGGGGGAGGGAGCTCCATCGAGCAGTACTTC	CSAQDGGGSSIEQYF
few	TRBD2	TRBV7-9	TRBJ2-1	TGTGCCAGCAGCCTGTCACCCGGACTAGCGGGCGTTTTGCCCTACAATGAGCAGTTCTTC	CASSLSPGLAGVLPYNEQFF
many	.	TRBV27	TRBJ1-1	TGTGCCAGCAGTCCATCAGGGCTACGATGGAACACTGAAGCTTTCTTT	CASSPSGLRWNTEAFF
many	.	TRBV12-3/TRBV12-4	TRBJ1-2	TGTGCCAGCAGACCCCGAGGGGGGAGTGTTAACTATGGCTACACCTTC	CASRPRGGSVNYGYTF
many	.	TRBV28	TRBJ2-7	TGTGCCAGCAAAGGAGGCGGGACCACCTACGAGCAGTACTTC	CASKGGGTTYEQYF